This TCR beta chain was identified in a study of blood T cell repertoires in COVID-19. Some clones are missing from TCRdb's copy, which holds only in-frame ones; the method was immunoSEQ multiplex PCR. The profile covers around 300,000 clones, with 90% to 95% appearing a single time and 2% to 2.5% taken by the ten largest. V shed 4 bases and J shed 1 base, with 9 bases lying between them. The CDR3 spans 13 residues. Germline CDR1 SQVTM, CDR2 ANQGSEA. Sequencing was done on a sample of peripheral blood. The sequence derives from a woman aged 25 to 39 with COVID-19, enrolled during active disease. The J gene is TRBJ2-3, the V gene TRBV29-1; D is possibly TRBD1 (6 bases). The CDR3 loop reads CSVAGAGTDTQYF. Written as DNA, the CDR3 is TGCAGCGTTGCAGGGGCTGGCACAGATACGCAGTATTTT.